This is a list of T cell receptor beta chains from one sample in a study of shared clonotypes between healthy human individuals. Clones were read by immunoSEQ multiplex PCR, and TCRdb kept only the in-frame ones, dropping some. The profile shows roughly 2,300,000 clones, around 93% of them singletons. Sequencing input: naive CD4+ T cells from PBMCs. The receptors here all came from a man between 18 and 29 years old in good health. Some clones in this sample may be carry-over from other donors' samples. CDR3s include the opening cysteine and the closing phenylalanine or tryptophan. Each record gives: D gene, clone size, J gene, V gene, CDR3 DNA, CDR3 protein. D genes are given only for firm matches. Only part of the rows carry a size: once, few, many, or a class if the clone is expanded.

d_gene: -
abundance: -
j_gene: TRBJ2-1
v_gene: TRBV14
CDR3nt: TGTGCCAGCAGCCAAGGGAGGATTGAGCAGTTCTTC
CDR3aa: CASSQGRIEQFF

d_gene: -
abundance: once
j_gene: TRBJ2-2
v_gene: TRBV2
CDR3nt: TGTGCCAGCAGGGACGATAACACCGGGGAGCTGTTTTTT
CDR3aa: CASRDDNTGELFF

d_gene: -
abundance: -
j_gene: TRBJ2-7
v_gene: TRBV28
CDR3nt: TGTGCCACCCACTACGCAGGGGACGGCGAGCAGTACTTC
CDR3aa: CATHYAGDGEQYF

d_gene: -
abundance: -
j_gene: TRBJ1-5
v_gene: TRBV7-2
CDR3nt: TGTGCCAGCAGCCTATCGATGGGGAGGGGACAGCCCCAGCATTTT
CDR3aa: CASSLSMGRGQPQHF

d_gene: -
abundance: once
j_gene: TRBJ2-5
v_gene: TRBV7-2
CDR3nt: TGTGCCAGCAGCCGAACTCCCGACACTTTCTGGGAGACCCAGTACTTC
CDR3aa: CASSRTPDTFWETQYF

d_gene: -
abundance: -
j_gene: TRBJ2-3
v_gene: TRBV12-5
CDR3nt: TGTGCTAGTGGTTTGGTAGGGCTAGATACGCAGTATTTT
CDR3aa: CASGLVGLDTQYF

d_gene: -
abundance: -
j_gene: TRBJ2-2
v_gene: TRBV6-5
CDR3nt: TGTGCCAGCAGTTACTCTCTGTCTAGCCGAACCGGGGAGCTGTTTTTT
CDR3aa: CASSYSLSSRTGELFF

d_gene: TRBD1
abundance: -
j_gene: TRBJ2-7
v_gene: TRBV7-3
CDR3nt: TGTGCCAGCAGCCTCGGGACAGGTCTTTCCTACGAGCAGTACTTC
CDR3aa: CASSLGTGLSYEQYF

d_gene: -
abundance: -
j_gene: TRBJ2-3
v_gene: TRBV2
CDR3nt: TGTGCCAGCACTCGGGAGACAGATACGCAGTATTTT
CDR3aa: CASTRETDTQYF

d_gene: -
abundance: -
j_gene: TRBJ1-1
v_gene: TRBV23-1
CDR3nt: TGCGCCAGCAGTATACCGGGACCGAACACTGAAGCTTTCTTT
CDR3aa: CASSIPGPNTEAFF

d_gene: -
abundance: -
j_gene: TRBJ1-1
v_gene: TRBV4-1
CDR3nt: TGCGCCAGCAGCCCAGGTGGGACGGACACTGAAGCTTTCTTT
CDR3aa: CASSPGGTDTEAFF

d_gene: -
abundance: -
j_gene: TRBJ2-5
v_gene: TRBV6-5
CDR3nt: TGTGCCAGCAGTTACGGGTTAGCTACCACCGGGACCCAGTACTTC
CDR3aa: CASSYGLATTGTQYF

d_gene: TRBD1
abundance: -
j_gene: TRBJ1-1
v_gene: TRBV10-3
CDR3nt: TGTGCCATACAGGGACAGGGGAACACTGAAGCTTTCTTT
CDR3aa: CAIQGQGNTEAFF

d_gene: -
abundance: -
j_gene: TRBJ1-1
v_gene: TRBV19
CDR3nt: TGTGCCAGTAGTATAAAAGAACCGTTCTCCCCTGAAGCTTTCTTT
CDR3aa: CASSIKEPFSPEAFF

d_gene: -
abundance: -
j_gene: TRBJ2-3
v_gene: TRBV7-2
CDR3nt: TGTGCCAGCAGCACCCCGCGCGGGACCAGGAGGGATACGCAGTATTTT
CDR3aa: CASSTPRGTRRDTQYF

d_gene: TRBD2
abundance: once
j_gene: TRBJ2-7
v_gene: TRBV5-6
CDR3nt: TGTGCCAGCAGCTGGAGGGTGATTCTAGCGGGAGAAGTGCCGTACGAGCAGTACTTC
CDR3aa: CASSWRVILAGEVPYEQYF

d_gene: -
abundance: -
j_gene: TRBJ1-2
v_gene: TRBV7-3
CDR3nt: TGTGCCAGCAGCTTAACGCCCCCGGACAGAAGGGGATACTATGGCTACACCTTC
CDR3aa: CASSLTPPDRRGYYGYTF

d_gene: -
abundance: once
j_gene: TRBJ2-7
v_gene: TRBV7-2
CDR3nt: TGTGCCAGCAGTCCAGTTTTTTACGAGCAGTACTTC
CDR3aa: CASSPVFYEQYF

d_gene: -
abundance: -
j_gene: TRBJ1-2
v_gene: TRBV29-1
CDR3nt: TGCAGCGTTGAGGAGGGCTACACCTTC
CDR3aa: CSVEEGYTF

d_gene: -
abundance: -
j_gene: TRBJ2-5
v_gene: TRBV7-9
CDR3nt: TGTGCCAGCAGCTTAGTCGGGCCGGAGACCCAGTACTTC
CDR3aa: CASSLVGPETQYF